The 22 T cell receptor beta chains given below trace back to one sample, sequenced in a study of cytomegalovirus exposure and HLA in healthy donors. The PCR ran on 60 Vbeta and 13 Jbeta primers. Clones were read by immunoSEQ multiplex PCR, and TCRdb kept only the in-frame ones, dropping some. The sample lists approximately 190,000 clones; roughly 80% were seen once. The source material was PBMCs. The receptors here all came from a man aged 45-65 years in good health and CMV-seronegative.

Remarks on this clone: Other DNA sequences in this specimen translate into the identical CDR3. The J gene is TRBJ2-7, the V gene TRBV7-2, with a possible D match to TRBD1 (5 bases). The CDR3 is made up of 12 amino acids. The V gene's germline CDR1 is SGHTA and CDR2 FQGNSA. Trimming removed 5 bases from V and 4 bases from J, with 9 bases in between. The CDR3 loop reads CASSRQGYEQYF. The CDR3, as DNA: TGTGCCAGCAGCCGTCAGGGATACGAGCAGTACTTC.

The V call is TRBV10-3, the J call TRBJ2-5, with 7 bases identical to TRBD1. The closer fit of TRBJ2-7 to the DNA end suggests the J call may be wrong. This CDR3 contains 12 residues. Germline loops: CDR1 ENHRY, CDR2 SYGVKD. CDR3 DNA sequence: TGTGCCTCCGGACAGGTTGAGTACGAGCAGTACTTC. Translation gives CASGQVEYEQYF.

This chain joins TRBV7-2 and TRBJ1-6; the D gene is possibly TRBD1 (6 bases). This CDR3 has 18 residues. V lost 4 bases and J lost 3, with 19 bases in between. Germline CDR1 SGHTA, CDR2 FQGNSA. The CDR3 protein is CASSSPSDTRGYNSPLHF. In DNA, the CDR3 is TGTGCCAGCAGCTCCCCCTCAGACACCAGGGGCTATAATTCACCCCTCCACTTT.

Concerning this clone: A junction end diverges from the germline sequence, so it may reflect a read error. The chain joins TRBV7-9 to TRBJ1-4; D is possibly TRBD1 (6 bases). CDR3 length: 14 amino acids. Germline assignment: CDR1 SEHNR and CDR2 FQNEAQ (reference sequence). The CDR3 nucleotides read TGTTCCAGCACCTCCGGGGGGGCAGTTGAAAAACTGTTTTTT. It yields the protein CSSTSGGAVEKLFF.

The rearrangement links TRBV29-1 to TRBJ1-4; 7 nucleotides align to TRBD1. This CDR3 comprises 14 residues. CDR1 is SQVTM, CDR2 ANQGSEA, per germline. V dropped 5 bases and J dropped 0; count of bases not matched to a gene: 3. CDR3 in amino acids: CSVRGGPTNEKLFF. The CDR3, as DNA: TGCAGCGTTAGAGGGGGCCCAACTAATGAAAAACTGTTTTTT.

The chain has TRBV18 and TRBJ1-5, with no clear D. Trimming pared 1 base from V and 4 bases from J, leaving 14 bases between. CDR1 and CDR2 (germline): KGHSH, LQKENI. The CDR3 is 16 amino acids. CDR3 protein: CASSPRPIAGNQPQHF. In nucleotides, the CDR3 is TGTGCCAGCTCACCACGGCCAATAGCTGGGAATCAGCCCCAGCATTTT.

The V and J genes are TRBV19 and TRBJ1-1; 9 bases line up with TRBD1. Germline V lookup: CDR1 LNHDA, CDR2 SQIVND (reference sequence). This CDR3 comprises 16 residues. The ends lost 10 bases at V and 1 base at J; junction bases unmatched: 13. DNA of the CDR3: TGTGCCACAACGGACAGGGGCCAATTAACGAACACTGAAGCTTTCTTT. This gives the protein CATTDRGQLTNTEAFF.

The chain is built from TRBV5-4 and TRBJ1-4, with D maybe TRBD1 (6 bases). Per germline, CDR1 SGHNT and CDR2 YYREEE (reference sequence). The CDR3 contains 16 residues. Trimming stripped 2 bases from V and 6 bases from J, with 17 bases between. The DNA of the CDR3 is TGTGCCAGCAGCTTTGGCGGGGGGCGTATATATGAAAAACTGTTTTTT. Residues: CASSFGGGRIYEKLFF.

The gene calls are TRBV7-2 and TRBJ1-4; D not resolved. The CDR3 loop spans 14 amino acids. CDR1 SGHTA and CDR2 FQGNSA come from the germline V gene. Trimming took 2 bases from V and 5 from J, leaving 9 bases between them. The CDR3 nucleotides are TGTGCCAGCAGCTTACTCCACAGCAATGAAAAACTGTTTTTT. Protein: CASSLLHSNEKLFF.

The genes are TRBV4-2 and TRBJ2-2; TRBD2 aligns across 7 bases. The CDR3 spans 18 residues. The V segment lost 0 bases and the J segment 6 bases; nucleotides outside the gene matches: 13. The germline gives CDR1 LGHNA, CDR2 YNFKEQ. The CDR3 nucleotides read TGTGCCAGCAGCCAAGAGGCCCAGCGGGGCTACACCGCCGGGGAGCTGTTTTTT. As protein: CASSQEAQRGYTAGELFF.

CDR3 residues: CASKAHRTSGADTQYF. DNA of the CDR3: TGTGCCAGTAAGGCCCACCGGACTAGCGGGGCAGATACGCAGTATTTT. V gene TRBV19 combines with J gene TRBJ2-3; 12 bases map to TRBD2. With 7 bases clipped from V and 4 bases from J, the junction kept 9 bases outside the gene matches. The CDR3 extends over 16 amino acids. CDR1 and CDR2 from the germline V gene are LNHDA and SQIVND (reference sequence).

This clone was observed a single time. V and J are TRBV5-1 and TRBJ1-1; weak D call: TRBD1 (5 bases). The CDR3 runs 15 residues. V lost 1 base and J lost 5, with 15 bases in between. From germline, CDR1 is SGHRS and CDR2 YFSETQ. CDR3: CASSLTPPRQTEAFF. The CDR3 DNA sequence: TGCGCCAGCAGCTTGACACCTCCTAGACAGACTGAAGCTTTCTTT.

The chain carries TRBV11-2 and TRBJ1-6; D uncertain. This CDR3 has 17 amino acids. CDR1 and CDR2 (germline): SGHAT, FQNNGV. The ends were cut back, 4 bases at V and 5 bases at J, with 18 bases in the middle. The chain's CDR3 is CASSSQIGFGDNSPLHF. CDR3 nucleotide sequence: TGTGCCAGCAGCTCCCAAATAGGCTTCGGGGATAATTCACCCCTCCACTTT.

This chain's CDR3 is CASSHADSFQETQYF. CDR3 sequence (DNA): TGTGCCAGCTCCCACGCTGACAGTTTCCAAGAGACCCAGTACTTC. V is TRBV18 and J is TRBJ2-5, with D perhaps TRBD1 (5 bases). V lost 6 bases to trimming and J lost 1 base, with 15 bases between them. Germline loops: CDR1 KGHSH, CDR2 LQKENI. This CDR3 contains 15 residues.

This chain uses TRBV12-2 with TRBJ2-2; the table gives TRBD2 as D, unverified against the DNA. TRBV12-2 counts as a pseudogene. The length of the CDR3 is 16 residues. CDR3 in DNA: TGTGCAAGTCGTTCCTCAGGCGGGGGGGTTACCGGGGAGCTGTTTTTT. It encodes CASRSSGGGVTGELFF.

The chain links TRBV6-6 to TRBJ1-5; perhaps TRBD1 as D (5 bases). The CDR3 is made up of 14 amino acids. V lost 2 bases, J lost 3 bases, and 8 bases lay in between. Germline CDR1 and CDR2: MNHNY and SVGAGI (reference sequence). The CDR3 spells CASSYQGDNQPQHF. In DNA form, the CDR3 reads TGTGCCAGCAGTTACCAGGGTGACAATCAGCCCCAGCATTTT.

This chain connects TRBV4-3 to TRBJ1-2, with D perhaps matching TRBD1 (5 bases). V lost 0 bases to trimming and J lost 5 bases, with 10 bases between them. The germline gives CDR1 LGHNA, CDR2 YSLEER. The CDR3 has 14 residues. In DNA, the CDR3 is TGCGCCAGCAGCCAAGATTCAGGGCAATATGGCTACACCTTC. The encoded protein is CASSQDSGQYGYTF.

The chain recombines TRBV4-1 with TRBJ2-7; D unresolved. V was pared by 1 base and J by 4 bases, with 14 bases between. CDR1 is MGHRA, CDR2 YSYEKL, per germline. The CDR3 runs to 15 residues. CDR3 coding DNA: TGCGCCAGCAGCCAAGGGTCCCTAACCAATTACGAGCAGTACTTC. It encodes CASSQGSLTNYEQYF.

The V call is TRBV11-2, the J call TRBJ1-5; TRBD1 agrees at 7 bases. Germline CDR1 SGHAT, CDR2 FQNNGV. The CDR3 runs 15 residues. J was trimmed by 8 bases and V by 1 base; bases with no gene match: 8. This CDR3 reads CASSLGQGVREPQHF. CDR3 coding DNA: TGTGCCAGCAGCTTAGGACAGGGCGTCCGGGAGCCCCAGCATTTT.

The genes are TRBV27 and TRBJ2-7, with 8 bases matching TRBD1. There are 14 residues in the CDR3. Trimming at V came to 3 bases and at J to 9 bases, leaving 10 bases not matched to a gene. CDR1 is MNHEY and CDR2 is SMNVEV in the germline V gene (reference sequence). The DNA of the CDR3 is TGTGCCAGCAGTTTTAGAGGTTCAGGGGGCGGGCAGTACTTC. Encoded protein: CASSFRGSGGGQYF.

This chain joins TRBV6-1 and TRBJ2-5, with TRBD1 identical over 7 bases. The J call may be wrong; the DNA end is better matched by TRBJ2-7. Looked up from germline, CDR1 is MNHNS and CDR2 is SASEGT. There are 14 residues in the CDR3. The CDR3 DNA follows: TGTGCCAGCAGTGAAGGAGGGGGCCCCTACGAGCAGTACTTC. The encoded protein is CASSEGGGPYEQYF.

The chain couples TRBV7-2 to TRBJ1-6, with 8 nucleotides matching TRBD1. The length of the CDR3 is 16 residues. CDR1 is SGHTA and CDR2 is FQGNSA in the germline V gene. With V trimmed by 2 bases and J by 9 bases, 9 bases remained unmatched. This CDR3 reads CASSLRWSGGFSPLHF. The CDR3 DNA reads as TGTGCCAGCAGCTTAAGGTGGTCAGGGGGCTTTTCACCCCTCCACTTT.